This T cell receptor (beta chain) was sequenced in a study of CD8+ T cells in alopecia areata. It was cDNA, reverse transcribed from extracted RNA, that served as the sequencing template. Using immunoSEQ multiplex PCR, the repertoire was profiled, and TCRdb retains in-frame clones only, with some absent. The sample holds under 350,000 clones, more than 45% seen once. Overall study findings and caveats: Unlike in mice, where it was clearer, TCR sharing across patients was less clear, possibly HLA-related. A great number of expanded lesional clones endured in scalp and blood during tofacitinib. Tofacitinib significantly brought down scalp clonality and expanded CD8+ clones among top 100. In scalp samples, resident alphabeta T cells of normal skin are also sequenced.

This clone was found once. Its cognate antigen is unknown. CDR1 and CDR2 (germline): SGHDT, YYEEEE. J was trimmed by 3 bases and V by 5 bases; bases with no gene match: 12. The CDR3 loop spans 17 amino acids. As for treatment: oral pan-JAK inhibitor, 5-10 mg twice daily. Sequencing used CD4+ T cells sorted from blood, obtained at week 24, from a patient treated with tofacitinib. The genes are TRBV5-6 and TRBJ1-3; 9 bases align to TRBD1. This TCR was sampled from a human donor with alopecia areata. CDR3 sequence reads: CASSPTLTGGSGNTIYF. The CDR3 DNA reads TGTGCCAGCAGTCCAACCCTCACAGGGGGCAGTGGAAACACCATATATTTT.